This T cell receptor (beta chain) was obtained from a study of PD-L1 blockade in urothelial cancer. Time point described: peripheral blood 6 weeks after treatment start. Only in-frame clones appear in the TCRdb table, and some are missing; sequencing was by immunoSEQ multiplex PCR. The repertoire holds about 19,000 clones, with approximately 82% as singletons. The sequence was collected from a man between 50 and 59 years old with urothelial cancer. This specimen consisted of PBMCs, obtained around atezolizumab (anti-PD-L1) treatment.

The CDR3 coding sequence is TGTGCCAGCAGCGTAGGCGGGTATGGCGGTGAAGCTTTCTTT. Protein sequence: CASSVGGYGGEAFF. The V call is TRBV9, the J call TRBJ1-1; the D is unclear. In germline, CDR1 is SGDLS, CDR2 YYNGEE. The CDR3 runs 14 residues. V was shortened by 0 bases and J by 7 bases, with 13 bases between the two germline ends.